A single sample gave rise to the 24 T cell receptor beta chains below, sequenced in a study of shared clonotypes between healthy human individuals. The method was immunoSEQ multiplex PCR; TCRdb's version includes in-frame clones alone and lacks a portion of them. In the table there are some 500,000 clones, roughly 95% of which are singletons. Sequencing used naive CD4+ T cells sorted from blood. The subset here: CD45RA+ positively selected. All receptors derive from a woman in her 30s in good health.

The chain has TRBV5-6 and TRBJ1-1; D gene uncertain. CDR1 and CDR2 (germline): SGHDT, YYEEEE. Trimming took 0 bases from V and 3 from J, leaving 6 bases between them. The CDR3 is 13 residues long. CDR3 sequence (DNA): TGTGCCAGCAGCTTGGTTCCGGACACTGAAGCTTTCTTT. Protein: CASSLVPDTEAFF.

This CDR3 reads CASSPGLAGREQFF. As DNA, the CDR3 is TGTGCCAGCAGCCCCGGACTAGCGGGGCGTGAGCAGTTCTTC. This rearrangement joins TRBV7-3 to TRBJ2-1; 12 bases align to TRBD2. The germline gives CDR1 SGHTA, CDR2 FQGTGA. After removal of 5 bases from V and 9 bases from J, the junction contained 5 bases not matched to a gene. The CDR3 totals 14 residues. Full variable domain (outside the CDR3, taken from reference TRBV7-3 and TRBJ2-1): GAGVSQTPSNKVTEKGKYVELRCDPISGHTALYWYRQSLGQGPEFLIYFQGTGAADDSGLPNDRFFAVRPEGSVSTLKIQRTERGDSAVYLCASSPGLAGREQFFGPGTRLTVL.

The CDR3 is CASSFDSLTGRDTDTQYF. In DNA, the CDR3 is TGTGCCAGCAGTTTTGATTCCTTGACAGGGAGGGACACAGATACGCAGTATTTT. V gene TRBV28 combines with J gene TRBJ2-3; D may match TRBD1 or TRBD2 (7 bases each). Per the germline V gene, CDR1 is MDHEN and CDR2 is SYDVKM. V gave up 3 bases and J gave up 2 bases, with 21 bases separating them. CDR3 length: 18 amino acids.

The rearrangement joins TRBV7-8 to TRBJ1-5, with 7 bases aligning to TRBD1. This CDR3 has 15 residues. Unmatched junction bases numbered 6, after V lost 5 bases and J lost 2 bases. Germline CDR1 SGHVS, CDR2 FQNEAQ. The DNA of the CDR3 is TGTGCCAGCAGCGCTGGAGGGACAGGCAATCAGCCCCAGCATTTT. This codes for CASSAGGTGNQPQHF. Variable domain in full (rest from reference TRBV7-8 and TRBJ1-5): GAGVSQSPRYKVAKRGQDVALRCDPISGHVSLFWYQQALGQGPEFLTYFQNEAQLDKSGLPSDRFFAERPEGSVSTLKIQRTQQEDSAVYLCASSAGGTGNQPQHFGDGTRLSIL.

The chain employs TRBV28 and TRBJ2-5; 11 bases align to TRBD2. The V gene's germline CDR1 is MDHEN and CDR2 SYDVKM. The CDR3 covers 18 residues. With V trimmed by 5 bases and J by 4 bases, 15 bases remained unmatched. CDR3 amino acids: CASSQLTGLAAERETQYF. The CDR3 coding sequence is TGTGCCAGCAGTCAGCTTACGGGACTAGCGGCAGAAAGAGAGACCCAGTACTTC.

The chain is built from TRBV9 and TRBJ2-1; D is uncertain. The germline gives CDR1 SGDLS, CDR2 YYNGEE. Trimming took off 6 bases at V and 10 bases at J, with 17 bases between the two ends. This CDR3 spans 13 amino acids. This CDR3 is CASTPTLSSEQFF. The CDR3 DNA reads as TGTGCCAGCACTCCCACCCTCTCTTCCGAGCAGTTCTTC.

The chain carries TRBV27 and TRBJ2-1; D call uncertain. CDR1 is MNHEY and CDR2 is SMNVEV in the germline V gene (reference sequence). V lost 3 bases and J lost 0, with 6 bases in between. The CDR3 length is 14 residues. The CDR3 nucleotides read TGTGCCAGCAGTTTCTCGAGCTCCTACAATGAGCAGTTCTTC. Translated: CASSFSSSYNEQFF.

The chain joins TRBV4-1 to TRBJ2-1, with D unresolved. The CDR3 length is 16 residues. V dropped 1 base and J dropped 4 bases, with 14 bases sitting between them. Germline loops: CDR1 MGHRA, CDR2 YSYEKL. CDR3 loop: CASSQVLAASYNEQFF. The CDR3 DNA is TGCGCCAGCAGCCAAGTTCTGGCAGCCTCGTACAATGAGCAGTTCTTC.

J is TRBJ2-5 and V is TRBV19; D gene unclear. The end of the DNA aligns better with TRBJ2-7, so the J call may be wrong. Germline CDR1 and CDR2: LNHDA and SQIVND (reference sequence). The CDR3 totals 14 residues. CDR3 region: CASSIGARSYEQYF. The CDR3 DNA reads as TGTGCCAGTAGTATTGGAGCGCGCTCCTACGAGCAGTACTTC.

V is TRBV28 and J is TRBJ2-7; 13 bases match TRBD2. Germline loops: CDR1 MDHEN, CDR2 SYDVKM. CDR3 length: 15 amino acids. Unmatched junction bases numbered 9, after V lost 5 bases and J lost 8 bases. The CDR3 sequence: CASSGWTSGSKKQYF. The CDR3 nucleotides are TGTGCCAGCAGTGGGTGGACTAGCGGGAGCAAAAAGCAGTACTTC.

The CDR3 coding sequence is TGTGCCAGCTCACCACCGAGTTGGGACTCCTACACCTTC. Translated, it gives CASSPPSWDSYTF. The chain is built from TRBV18 and TRBJ1-2, with D possibly being TRBD1 (5 bases). CDR1 is KGHSH and CDR2 is LQKENI in the germline V gene. The CDR3 runs 13 residues. The ends were cut back, 0 bases at V and 10 bases at J, with 12 bases in the middle.

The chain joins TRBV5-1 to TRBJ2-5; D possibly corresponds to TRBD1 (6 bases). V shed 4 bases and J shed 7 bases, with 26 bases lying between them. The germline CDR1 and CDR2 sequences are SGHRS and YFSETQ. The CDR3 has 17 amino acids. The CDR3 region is CASSDGTPVWVSRTQYF. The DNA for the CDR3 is TGCGCCAGCAGCGACGGGACACCGGTCTGGGTTAGTCGGACCCAGTACTTC.

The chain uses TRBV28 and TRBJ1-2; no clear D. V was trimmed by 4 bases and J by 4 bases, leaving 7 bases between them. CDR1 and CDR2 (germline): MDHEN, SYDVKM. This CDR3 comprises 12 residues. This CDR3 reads CASSWDLYGYTF. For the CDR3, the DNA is TGTGCCAGCAGTTGGGATCTCTATGGCTACACCTTC.

The CDR3 DNA reads as TGTGCCAGCAGCCGGACTAGCGGGAGTCTCCACGAGCAGTACTTC. Its translation is CASSRTSGSLHEQYF. This chain joins TRBV5-4 and TRBJ2-7; 13 bases align to TRBD2. The CDR3 spans 15 residues. Trimming removed 4 bases from V and 5 bases from J; junction bases left unmatched: 6. CDR1 and CDR2 (germline): SGHNT, YYREEE (reference sequence).

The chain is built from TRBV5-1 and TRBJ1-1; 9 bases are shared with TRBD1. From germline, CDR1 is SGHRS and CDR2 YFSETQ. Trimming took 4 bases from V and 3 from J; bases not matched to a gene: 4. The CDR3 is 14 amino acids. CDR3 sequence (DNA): TGCGCCAGCAGCCCGCGGACAGGGGACACTGAAGCTTTCTTT. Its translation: CASSPRTGDTEAFF. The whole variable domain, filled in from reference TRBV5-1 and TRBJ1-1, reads KAGVTQTPRYLIKTRGQQVTLSCSPISGHRSVSWYQQTPGQGLQFLFEYFSETQRNKGNFPGRFSGRQFSNSRSEMNVSTLELGDSALYLCASSPRTGDTEAFFGQGTRLTVV.

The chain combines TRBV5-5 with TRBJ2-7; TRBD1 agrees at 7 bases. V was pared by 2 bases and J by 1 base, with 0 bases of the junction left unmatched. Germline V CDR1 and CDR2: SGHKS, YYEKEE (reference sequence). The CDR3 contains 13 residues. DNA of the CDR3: TGTGCCAGCAGCTTACAGGGGTCCTACGAGCAGTACTTC. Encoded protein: CASSLQGSYEQYF.

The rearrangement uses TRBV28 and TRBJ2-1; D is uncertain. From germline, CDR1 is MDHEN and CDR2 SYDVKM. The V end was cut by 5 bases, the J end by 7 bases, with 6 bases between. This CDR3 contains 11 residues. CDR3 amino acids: CASSAHNEQFF. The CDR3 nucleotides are TGTGCCAGCAGTGCCCATAATGAGCAGTTCTTC. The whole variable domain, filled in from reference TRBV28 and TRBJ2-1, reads DVKVTQSSRYLVKRTGEKVFLECVQDMDHENMFWYRQDPGLGLRLIYFSYDVKMKEKGDIPEGYSVSREKKERFSLILESASTNQTSMYLCASSAHNEQFFGPGTRLTVL.

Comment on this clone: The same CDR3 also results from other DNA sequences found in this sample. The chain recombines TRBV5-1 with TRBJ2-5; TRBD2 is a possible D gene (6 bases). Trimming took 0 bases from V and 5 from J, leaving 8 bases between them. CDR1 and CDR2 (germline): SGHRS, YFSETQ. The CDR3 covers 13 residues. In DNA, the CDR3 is TGCGCCAGCAGCTTGGGGGCGGGGGAGACCCAGTACTTC. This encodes CASSLGAGETQYF.

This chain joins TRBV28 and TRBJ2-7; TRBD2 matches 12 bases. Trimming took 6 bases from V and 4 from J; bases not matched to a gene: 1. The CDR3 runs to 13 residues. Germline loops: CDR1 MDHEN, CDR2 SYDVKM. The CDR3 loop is CASRTSGGYEQYF. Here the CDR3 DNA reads TGTGCCAGCAGAACTAGCGGGGGGTACGAGCAGTACTTC. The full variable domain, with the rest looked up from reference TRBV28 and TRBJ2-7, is DVKVTQSSRYLVKRTGEKVFLECVQDMDHENMFWYRQDPGLGLRLIYFSYDVKMKEKGDIPEGYSVSREKKERFSLILESASTNQTSMYLCASRTSGGYEQYFGPGTRLTVT.

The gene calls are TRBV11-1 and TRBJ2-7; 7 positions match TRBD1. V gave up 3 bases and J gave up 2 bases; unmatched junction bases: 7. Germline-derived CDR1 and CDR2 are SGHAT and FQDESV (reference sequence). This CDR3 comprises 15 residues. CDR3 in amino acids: CASSFLGQVTYEQYF. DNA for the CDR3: TGTGCCAGCAGCTTCCTTGGACAGGTGACCTACGAGCAGTACTTC.

Written as DNA, the CDR3 is TGTGCCAGCAGCCGACAGGGGGCCGACGAGCAGTACTTC. It specifies CASSRQGADEQYF. The chain is built from TRBV2 and TRBJ2-7, with 10 bases matching TRBD1. Looked up from germline, CDR1 is SNHLY and CDR2 is FYNNEI. After removal of 6 bases from V and 5 bases from J, the junction contained 4 bases not matched to a gene. There are 13 residues in the CDR3.

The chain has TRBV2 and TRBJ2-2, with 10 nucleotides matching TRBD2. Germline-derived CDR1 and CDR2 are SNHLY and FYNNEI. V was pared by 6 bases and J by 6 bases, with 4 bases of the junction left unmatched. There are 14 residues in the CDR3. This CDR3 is CASRRLAGAGELFF. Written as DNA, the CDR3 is TGTGCCAGCAGAAGACTAGCGGGCGCCGGGGAGCTGTTTTTT. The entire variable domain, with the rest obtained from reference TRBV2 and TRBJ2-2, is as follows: EPEVTQTPSHQVTQMGQEVILRCVPISNHLYFYWYRQILGQKVEFLVSFYNNEISEKSEIFDDQFSVERPDGSNFTLKIRSTKLEDSAMYFCASRRLAGAGELFFGEGSRLTVL.

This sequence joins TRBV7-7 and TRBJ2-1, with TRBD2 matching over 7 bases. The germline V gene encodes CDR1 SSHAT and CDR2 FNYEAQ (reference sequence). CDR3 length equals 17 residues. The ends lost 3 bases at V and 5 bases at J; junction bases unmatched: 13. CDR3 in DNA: TGTGCCAGCAGCTTGCCTCCGGAGACTAGCCGAAACAATGAGCAGTTCTTC. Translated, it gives CASSLPPETSRNNEQFF.

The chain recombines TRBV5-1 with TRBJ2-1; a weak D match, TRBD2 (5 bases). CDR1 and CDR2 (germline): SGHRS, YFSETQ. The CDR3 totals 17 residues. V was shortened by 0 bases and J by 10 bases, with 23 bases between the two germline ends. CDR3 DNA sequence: TGCGCCAGCAGCTTGGATAGGCGGAGCGGCCGGCGCGGGGAGCAGTTCTTC. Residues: CASSLDRRSGRRGEQFF. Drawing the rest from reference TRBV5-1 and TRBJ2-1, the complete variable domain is KAGVTQTPRYLIKTRGQQVTLSCSPISGHRSVSWYQQTPGQGLQFLFEYFSETQRNKGNFPGRFSGRQFSNSRSEMNVSTLELGDSALYLCASSLDRRSGRRGEQFFGPGTRLTVL.